These T cell receptor beta chains were read from a single sample in a study of T cell repertoires in cytomegalovirus infection. Each CDR3 protein is one row after TCRdb ran MiXCR on the reads. The sample has around 900,000 distinct CDR3 sequences; roughly 30% are singletons. Their specific antigens are unknown. The sample in question was cultured CD8+ T cells from PBMCs, obtained from culture after CMV antigen stimulation. The receptors derive from a human donor in good health (CMV status not recorded). Some clones in this sample may be carry-over from other donors' samples. The CDR3 runs from the conserved cysteine through the conserved F or W. The order of the fields is J gene, D gene, V gene, clone size, CDR3 protein, CDR3 DNA. The D gene is left open where the match is weak. Not all rows give a size; the values are once, few, many and, for expanded clones, a class.

J gene: TRBJ2-3; D gene: TRBD1; V gene: TRBV7-9; clone size: many; CDR3 protein: CASSNPGQGTDTQYF; CDR3 DNA: TGTGCCAGCAGTAACCCAGGACAGGGGACAGATACGCAGTATTTT
J gene: TRBJ1-2; D gene: TRBD1; V gene: TRBV4-2; clone size: few; CDR3 protein: CASSPRDRDFNGYTF; CDR3 DNA: TGTGCCAGCAGCCCCCGGGACAGGGATTTTAATGGCTACACCTTC
J gene: TRBJ2-5; D gene: NA; V gene: TRBV27; clone size: few; CDR3 protein: CASSRGWGGRETQYF; CDR3 DNA: TGTGCCAGCAGCCGAGGATGGGGGGGCCGCGAGACCCAGTACTTC
J gene: TRBJ2-3; D gene: NA; V gene: TRBV27; clone size: few; CDR3 protein: CASSLSDTSTDTQYF; CDR3 DNA: TGTGCCAGCAGTTTATCGGACACAAGCACAGATACGCAGTATTTT
J gene: TRBJ1-2; D gene: NA; V gene: TRBV7-6; clone size: NA; CDR3 protein: CASSLAGDLYGYTF; CDR3 DNA: TGTGCCAGCAGCTTAGCCGGGGACCTCTATGGCTACACCTTC
J gene: TRBJ1-4; D gene: TRBD1; V gene: TRBV7-8; clone size: few; CDR3 protein: CAIRQGQNGKLFF; CDR3 DNA: TGTGCCATCCGACAGGGACAGAACGGAAAACTGTTTTTT
J gene: TRBJ2-3; D gene: NA; V gene: TRBV27; clone size: NA; CDR3 protein: CASSLRGPDTSTDTQYF; CDR3 DNA: TGTGCCAGCAGTTTGAGGGGACCTGATACTAGCACAGATACGCAGTATTTT
J gene: TRBJ1-2; D gene: TRBD1; V gene: TRBV5-5; clone size: few; CDR3 protein: CASSHGQGGDYGYTF; CDR3 DNA: TGTGCCAGCAGCCATGGACAGGGAGGAGACTATGGCTACACCTTC
J gene: TRBJ2-1; D gene: NA; V gene: TRBV27; clone size: few; CDR3 protein: CASSSEEVAYNEQFF; CDR3 DNA: TGTGCCAGCAGTTCCGAGGAGGTCGCCTACAATGAGCAGTTCTTC
J gene: TRBJ1-1; D gene: NA; V gene: TRBV28; clone size: many; CDR3 protein: CASSTDPGANTEAFF; CDR3 DNA: TGTGCCAGCAGCACGGACCCGGGGGCGAACACTGAAGCTTTCTTT
J gene: TRBJ1-6; D gene: NA; V gene: TRBV19; clone size: many; CDR3 protein: CASSMFRQYNSPLHF; CDR3 DNA: TGTGCCAGTAGTATGTTCCGACAGTATAATTCACCCCTCCACTTT
J gene: TRBJ2-1; D gene: NA; V gene: TRBV7-3; clone size: few; CDR3 protein: CASSLGGGGSHEQFF; CDR3 DNA: TGTGCCAGCAGCTTAGGAGGAGGGGGGTCCCATGAGCAGTTCTTC
J gene: TRBJ1-5; D gene: NA; V gene: TRBV6-2/TRBV6-3; clone size: few; CDR3 protein: CASSLTVGNQPQHF; CDR3 DNA: TGTGCCAGCAGTTTGACAGTTGGAAATCAGCCCCAGCATTTT
J gene: TRBJ2-1; D gene: NA; V gene: TRBV12-3/TRBV12-4; clone size: many; CDR3 protein: CASSLTERVSSYNEQFF; CDR3 DNA: TGTGCCAGCAGTTTAACGGAGAGGGTGAGCTCCTACAATGAGCAGTTCTTC
J gene: TRBJ2-7; D gene: TRBD2; V gene: TRBV28; clone size: few; CDR3 protein: CASSFGGGPPYEQYF; CDR3 DNA: TGTGCCAGCAGTTTTGGGGGGGGACCTCCGTACGAGCAGTACTTC
J gene: TRBJ1-2; D gene: NA; V gene: TRBV5-4; clone size: few; CDR3 protein: CASSFFGSGYGYTF; CDR3 DNA: TGTGCCAGCAGCTTTTTCGGGTCTGGCTATGGCTACACCTTC
J gene: TRBJ2-5; D gene: NA; V gene: TRBV4-1; clone size: NA; CDR3 protein: CASSPGPGKETQYF; CDR3 DNA: TGCGCCAGCAGCCCAGGGCCGGGGAAGGAGACCCAGTACTTC
J gene: TRBJ1-2; D gene: TRBD1; V gene: TRBV19; clone size: NA; CDR3 protein: CASSVGQGFANYGYTF; CDR3 DNA: TGTGCCAGTAGTGTCGGACAGGGTTTCGCGAACTATGGCTACACCTTC
J gene: TRBJ1-6; D gene: NA; V gene: TRBV27; clone size: few; CDR3 protein: CASSFYQHSPLHF; CDR3 DNA: TGTGCCAGCAGTTTTTACCAGCATTCACCCCTCCACTTT
J gene: TRBJ2-1; D gene: NA; V gene: TRBV5-6; clone size: NA; CDR3 protein: CASSVSTSSDNEQFF; CDR3 DNA: TGTGCCAGCAGCGTGTCGACTAGTTCGGACAATGAGCAGTTCTTC